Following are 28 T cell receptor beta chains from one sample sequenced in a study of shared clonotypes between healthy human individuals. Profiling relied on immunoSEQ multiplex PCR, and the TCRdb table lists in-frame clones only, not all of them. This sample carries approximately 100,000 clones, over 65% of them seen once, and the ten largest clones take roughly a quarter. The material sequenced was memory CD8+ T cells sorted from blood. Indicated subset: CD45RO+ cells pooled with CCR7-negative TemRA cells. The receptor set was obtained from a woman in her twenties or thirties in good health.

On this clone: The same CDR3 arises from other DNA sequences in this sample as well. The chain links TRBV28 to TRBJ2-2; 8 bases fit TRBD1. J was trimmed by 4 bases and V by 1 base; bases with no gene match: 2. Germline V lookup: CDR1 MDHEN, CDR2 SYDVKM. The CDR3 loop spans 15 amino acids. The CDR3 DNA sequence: TGTGCCAGCAGTTTATCGGACAGGGTCACCGGGGAGCTGTTTTTT. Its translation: CASSLSDRVTGELFF. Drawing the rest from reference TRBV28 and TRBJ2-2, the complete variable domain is DVKVTQSSRYLVKRTGEKVFLECVQDMDHENMFWYRQDPGLGLRLIYFSYDVKMKEKGDIPEGYSVSREKKERFSLILESASTNQTSMYLCASSLSDRVTGELFFGEGSRLTVL.

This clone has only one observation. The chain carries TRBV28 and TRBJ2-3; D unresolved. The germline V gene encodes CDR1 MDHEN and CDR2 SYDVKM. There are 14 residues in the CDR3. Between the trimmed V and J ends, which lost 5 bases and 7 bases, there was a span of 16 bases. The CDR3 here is CASSLPTEPHTQYF. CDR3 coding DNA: TGTGCCAGCAGTCTCCCCACCGAGCCCCATACGCAGTATTTT.

CDR3 DNA: TGTGCCAGCAGTTTTGGCGGGGAGCTGTTTTTT. This translates into CASSFGGELFF. The rearrangement links TRBV27 to TRBJ2-2, with D unresolved. V gave up 3 bases and J gave up 7 bases, with 3 bases separating them. The germline V gene has CDR1 MNHEY and CDR2 SMNVEV (reference sequence). The CDR3 extends over 11 amino acids.

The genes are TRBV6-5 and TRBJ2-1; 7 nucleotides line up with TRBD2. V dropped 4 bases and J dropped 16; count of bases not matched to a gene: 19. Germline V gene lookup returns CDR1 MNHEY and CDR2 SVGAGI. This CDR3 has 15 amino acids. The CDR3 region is CASSLTTGGLGRIFF. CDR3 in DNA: TGTGCCAGCAGTTTAACGACGGGGGGACTGGGTCGGATTTTCTTC.

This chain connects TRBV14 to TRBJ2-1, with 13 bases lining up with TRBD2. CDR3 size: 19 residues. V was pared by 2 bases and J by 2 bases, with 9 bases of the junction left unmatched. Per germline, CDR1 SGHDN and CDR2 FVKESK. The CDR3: CASSQKREGLAGTYNEQFF. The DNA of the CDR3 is TGTGCCAGCAGCCAAAAAAGAGAGGGACTAGCGGGAACCTACAATGAGCAGTTCTTC. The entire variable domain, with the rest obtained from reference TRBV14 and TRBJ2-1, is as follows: EAGVTQFPSHSVIEKGQTVTLRCDPISGHDNLYWYRRVMGKEIKFLLHFVKESKQDESGMPNNRFLAERTGGTYSTLKVQPAELEDSGVYFCASSQKREGLAGTYNEQFFGPGTRLTVL.

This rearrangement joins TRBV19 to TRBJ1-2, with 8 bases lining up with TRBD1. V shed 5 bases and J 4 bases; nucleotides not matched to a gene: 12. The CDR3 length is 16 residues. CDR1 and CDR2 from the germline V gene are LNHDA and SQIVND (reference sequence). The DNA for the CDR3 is TGTGCCAGTAGTCTCCCCGGCAGGGGGCGTATCTATGGCTACACCTTC. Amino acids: CASSLPGRGRIYGYTF. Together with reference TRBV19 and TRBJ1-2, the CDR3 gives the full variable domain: DGGITQSPKYLFRKEGQNVTLSCEQNLNHDAMYWYRQDPGQGLRLIYYSQIVNDFQKGDIAEGYSVSREKKESFPLTVTSAQKNPTAFYLCASSLPGRGRIYGYTFGSGTRLTVV.

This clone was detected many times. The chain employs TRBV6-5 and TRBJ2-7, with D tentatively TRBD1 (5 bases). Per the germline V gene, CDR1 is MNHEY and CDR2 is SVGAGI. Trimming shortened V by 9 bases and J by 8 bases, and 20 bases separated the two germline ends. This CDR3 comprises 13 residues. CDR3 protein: CARAIGHLNKQYF. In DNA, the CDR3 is TGTGCCAGGGCTATCGGACACCTCAACAAGCAGTACTTC.

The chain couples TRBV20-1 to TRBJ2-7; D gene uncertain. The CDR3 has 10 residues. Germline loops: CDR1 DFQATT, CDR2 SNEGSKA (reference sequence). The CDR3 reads CSGGSYEQYF. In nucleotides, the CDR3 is TGCTCAGGCGGTTCCTACGAGCAGTACTTC.

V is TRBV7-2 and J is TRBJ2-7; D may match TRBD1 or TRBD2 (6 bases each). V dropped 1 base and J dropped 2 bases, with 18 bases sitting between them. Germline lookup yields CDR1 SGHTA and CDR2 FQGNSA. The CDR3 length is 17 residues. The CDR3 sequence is CASSLGLRRDNTYEQYF. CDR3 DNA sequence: TGTGCCAGCAGCTTAGGCCTGAGGCGGGACAATACCTACGAGCAGTACTTC.

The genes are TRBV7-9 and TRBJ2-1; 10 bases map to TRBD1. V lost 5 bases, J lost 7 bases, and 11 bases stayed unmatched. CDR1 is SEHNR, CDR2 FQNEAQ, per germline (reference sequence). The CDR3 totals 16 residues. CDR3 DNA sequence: TGTGCCAGCAGCCTAAGGACAGGGGGTACGGGGAATGAGCAGTTCTTC. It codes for CASSLRTGGTGNEQFF.

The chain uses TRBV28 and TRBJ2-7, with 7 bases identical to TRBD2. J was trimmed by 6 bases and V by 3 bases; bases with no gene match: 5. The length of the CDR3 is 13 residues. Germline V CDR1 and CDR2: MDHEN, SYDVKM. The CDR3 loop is CASSLPTSAEQYF. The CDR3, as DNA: TGTGCCAGCAGTTTGCCTACTAGCGCCGAGCAGTACTTC.

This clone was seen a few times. The chain's CDR3 is CASSPLGTSTDTQYF. The CDR3 nucleotides are TGCGCCAGCAGCCCCCTCGGGACTAGCACAGATACGCAGTATTTT. The chain is built from TRBV5-1 and TRBJ2-3; possibly TRBD2 for D (6 bases). Germline V lookup: CDR1 SGHRS, CDR2 YFSETQ. V was trimmed by 4 bases and J by 0 bases, leaving 12 bases between them. The CDR3 has 15 residues.

The CDR3 nucleotides read TGTGCCAGCAGGCACCGGGACAGGGCTGGAAACACCATATATTTT. Translating it yields CASRHRDRAGNTIYF. The chain recombines TRBV7-6 with TRBJ1-3, with 9 positions matching TRBD1. Trimming took 6 bases from V and 2 from J; bases not matched to a gene: 5. Germline V CDR1 and CDR2: SGHVS, FNYEAQ. This CDR3 is built from 15 residues.

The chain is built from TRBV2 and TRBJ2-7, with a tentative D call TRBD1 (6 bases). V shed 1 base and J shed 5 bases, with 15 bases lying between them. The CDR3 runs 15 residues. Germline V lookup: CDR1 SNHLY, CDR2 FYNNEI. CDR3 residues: CASSEGTGILNEQYF. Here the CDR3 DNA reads TGTGCCAGCAGTGAAGGTACAGGGATTTTGAACGAGCAGTACTTC.

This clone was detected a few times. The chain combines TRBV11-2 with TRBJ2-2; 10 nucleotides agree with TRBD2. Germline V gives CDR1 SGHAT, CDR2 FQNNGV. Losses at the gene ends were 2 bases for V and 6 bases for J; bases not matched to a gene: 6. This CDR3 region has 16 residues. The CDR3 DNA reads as TGTGCCAGCAGCTTATACCCTAGCGGGAGATCCGGGGAGCTGTTTTTT. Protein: CASSLYPSGRSGELFF.

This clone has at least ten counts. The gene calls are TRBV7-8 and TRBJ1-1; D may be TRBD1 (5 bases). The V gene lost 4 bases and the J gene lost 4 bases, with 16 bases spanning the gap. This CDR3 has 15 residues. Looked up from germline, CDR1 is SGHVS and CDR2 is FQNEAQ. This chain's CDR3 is CASSSTAEETTEAFF. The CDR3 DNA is TGTGCCAGCAGCTCGACAGCCGAAGAAACCACTGAAGCTTTCTTT.

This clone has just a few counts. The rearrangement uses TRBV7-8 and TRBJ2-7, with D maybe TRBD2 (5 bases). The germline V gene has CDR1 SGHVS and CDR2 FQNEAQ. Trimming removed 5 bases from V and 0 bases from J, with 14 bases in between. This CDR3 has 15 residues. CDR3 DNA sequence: TGTGCCAGCAGCCCAGCGGCGGGTTACTCCTACGAGCAGTACTTC. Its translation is CASSPAAGYSYEQYF. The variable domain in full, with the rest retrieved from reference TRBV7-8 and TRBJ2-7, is GAGVSQSPRYKVAKRGQDVALRCDPISGHVSLFWYQQALGQGPEFLTYFQNEAQLDKSGLPSDRFFAERPEGSVSTLKIQRTQQEDSAVYLCASSPAAGYSYEQYFGPGTRLTVT.

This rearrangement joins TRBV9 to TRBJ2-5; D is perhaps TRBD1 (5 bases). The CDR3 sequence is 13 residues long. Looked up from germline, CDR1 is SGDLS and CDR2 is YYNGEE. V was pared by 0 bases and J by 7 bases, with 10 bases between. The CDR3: CASSVEGSGTQYF. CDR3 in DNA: TGTGCCAGCAGCGTAGAGGGGTCCGGGACCCAGTACTTC.

The CDR3 DNA sequence: TGCGCCAGCAAACAGGGGGCCACTGAAGCTTTCTTT. As protein: CASKQGATEAFF. The chain joins TRBV5-1 to TRBJ1-1; 9 nucleotides line up with TRBD1. Trimming removed 6 bases from V and 4 bases from J; junction bases left unmatched: 1. This CDR3 is built from 12 residues. CDR1 SGHRS and CDR2 YFSETQ come from the germline V gene.

The CDR3, as DNA: TGCGCCAGCAGTGGACTAGCGGGATTAACAGATACGCAGTATTTT. Translated, it gives CASSGLAGLTDTQYF. The V gene is TRBV10-1, the J gene TRBJ2-3, with TRBD2 identical over 11 bases. From germline, CDR1 is WNHNN and CDR2 SYGVQD (reference sequence). V shed 4 bases, J shed 3 bases, and the junction held 3 bases outside the gene matches. CDR3 length: 15 amino acids.

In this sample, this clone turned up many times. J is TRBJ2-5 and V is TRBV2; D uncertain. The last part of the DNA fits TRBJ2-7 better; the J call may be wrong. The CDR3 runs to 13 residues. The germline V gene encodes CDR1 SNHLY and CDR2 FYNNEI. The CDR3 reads CASCSPVPYEQYF. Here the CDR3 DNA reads TGTGCCAGCTGCTCCCCGGTCCCCTACGAGCAGTACTTC.

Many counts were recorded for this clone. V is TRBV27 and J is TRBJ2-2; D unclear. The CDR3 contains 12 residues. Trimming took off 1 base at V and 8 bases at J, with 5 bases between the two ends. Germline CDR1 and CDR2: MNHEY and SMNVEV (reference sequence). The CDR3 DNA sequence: TGTGCCAGCAGTTTATATCGAGGGGAGCTGTTTTTT. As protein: CASSLYRGELFF.

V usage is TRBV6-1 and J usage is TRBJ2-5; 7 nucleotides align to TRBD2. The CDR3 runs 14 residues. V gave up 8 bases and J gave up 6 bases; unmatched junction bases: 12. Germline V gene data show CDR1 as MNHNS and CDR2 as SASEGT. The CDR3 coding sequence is TGTGCCAGCCACCGGGACTACACTATAAAGACCCAGTACTTC. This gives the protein CASHRDYTIKTQYF.

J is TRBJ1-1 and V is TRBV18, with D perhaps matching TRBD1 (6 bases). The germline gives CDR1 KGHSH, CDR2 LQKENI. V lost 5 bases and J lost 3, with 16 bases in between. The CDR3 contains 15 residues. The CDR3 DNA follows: TGTGCCAGCTCATTTTCTAGGGGGGCGGACACTGAAGCTTTCTTT. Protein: CASSFSRGADTEAFF.

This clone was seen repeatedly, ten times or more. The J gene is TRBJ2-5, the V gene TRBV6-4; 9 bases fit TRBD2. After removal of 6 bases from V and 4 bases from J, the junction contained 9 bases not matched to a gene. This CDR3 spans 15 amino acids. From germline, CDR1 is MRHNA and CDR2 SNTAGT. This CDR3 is CASSATSGEGETQYF. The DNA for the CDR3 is TGTGCCAGCAGCGCGACTAGCGGAGAGGGAGAGACCCAGTACTTC.

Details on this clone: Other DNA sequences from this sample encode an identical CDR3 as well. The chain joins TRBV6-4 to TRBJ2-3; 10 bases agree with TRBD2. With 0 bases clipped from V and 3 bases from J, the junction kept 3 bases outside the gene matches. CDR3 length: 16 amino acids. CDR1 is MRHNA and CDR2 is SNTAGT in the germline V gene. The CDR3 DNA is TGTGCCAGCAGTGACTCGGTAGCGGGAGGAACAGATACGCAGTATTTT. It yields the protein CASSDSVAGGTDTQYF.

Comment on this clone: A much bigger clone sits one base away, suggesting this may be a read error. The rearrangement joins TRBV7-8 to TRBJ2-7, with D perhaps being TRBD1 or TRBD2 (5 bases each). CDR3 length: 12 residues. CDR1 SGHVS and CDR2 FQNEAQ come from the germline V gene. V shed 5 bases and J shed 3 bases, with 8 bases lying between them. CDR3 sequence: CASSGDGYEQYF. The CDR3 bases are TGTGCCAGCAGCGGGGACGGCTACGAGCAGTACTTC.

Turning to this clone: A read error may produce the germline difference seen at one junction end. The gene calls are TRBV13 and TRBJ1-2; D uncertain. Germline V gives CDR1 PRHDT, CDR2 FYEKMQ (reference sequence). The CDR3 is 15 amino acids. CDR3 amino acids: CASSPSLTPTYGYTF. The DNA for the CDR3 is TGCGCCAGCAGCCCGTCGTTGACCCCCACCTATGGCTACACCTTC.